Listed below are T cell receptor beta chains from one sample, sequenced in a study of shared clonotypes between healthy human individuals. Clones were read by immunoSEQ multiplex PCR, and TCRdb kept only the in-frame ones, dropping some. The sample contains millions of clones, approximately 92% of which appear only once. Sequenced input: naive CD4+ T cells sorted from blood. The origin of the receptors is a man younger than 35 in good health. CDR3s include the opening cysteine and the closing phenylalanine or tryptophan. Fields, in order: V gene, D gene, clone size, J gene, CDR3 DNA, CDR3 protein. D genes are given only for firm matches. For some rows the clone size is stated as once, few or many, or as a class when expanded; others skip it.

V gene: TRBV4-3; D gene: .; clone size: .; J gene: TRBJ1-2; CDR3 DNA: TGCGCCAGCAGCCAAGTTGGCAGCTATGGCTACACCTTC; CDR3 protein: CASSQVGSYGYTF
V gene: TRBV5-1; D gene: TRBD2; clone size: .; J gene: TRBJ2-3; CDR3 DNA: TGCGCCAGCAGCTTGAAGGAGCGGGGGGTCACAGATACGCAGTATTTT; CDR3 protein: CASSLKERGVTDTQYF
V gene: TRBV6-6; D gene: .; clone size: .; J gene: TRBJ1-5; CDR3 DNA: TGTGCCAGCAGTTCCGGGTATAGCAATCAGCCCCAGCATTTT; CDR3 protein: CASSSGYSNQPQHF
V gene: TRBV5-1; D gene: .; clone size: .; J gene: TRBJ1-5; CDR3 DNA: TGCGCCAGCAGCTTGGAAGGGTGGGGGGCAAATCAGCCCCAGCATTTT; CDR3 protein: CASSLEGWGANQPQHF
V gene: TRBV5-1; D gene: .; clone size: .; J gene: TRBJ1-5; CDR3 DNA: TGCGCCAGCAGACAGAATAGCAATCAGCCCCAGCATTTT; CDR3 protein: CASRQNSNQPQHF
V gene: TRBV11-2; D gene: .; clone size: .; J gene: TRBJ2-3; CDR3 DNA: TGTGCCAGCAGCCTTTCGCAAGATACGCAGTATTTT; CDR3 protein: CASSLSQDTQYF
V gene: TRBV5-6; D gene: TRBD1; clone size: .; J gene: TRBJ2-7; CDR3 DNA: TGTGCCAGCAGCCTAACGGGACAGAAAACAGCCTACGAGCAGTACTTC; CDR3 protein: CASSLTGQKTAYEQYF
V gene: TRBV7-9; D gene: TRBD1; clone size: .; J gene: TRBJ1-1; CDR3 DNA: TGTGCCAGCAGCCCCGGGACAGGGGGCGCGACGACTGAAGCTTTCTTT; CDR3 protein: CASSPGTGGATTEAFF
V gene: TRBV6-6; D gene: .; clone size: .; J gene: TRBJ2-7; CDR3 DNA: TGTGCCAGCAGGGAACGAGCGGACTGGACCTACGAGCAGTACTTC; CDR3 protein: CASRERADWTYEQYF
V gene: TRBV27; D gene: .; clone size: once; J gene: TRBJ1-6; CDR3 DNA: TGTGCCAGCAGTTTGTCCGTGATATCTAATTCACCCCTCCACTTT; CDR3 protein: CASSLSVISNSPLHF
V gene: TRBV7-2; D gene: .; clone size: .; J gene: TRBJ2-3; CDR3 DNA: TGTGCCAGCAGCACTGGGACTGTTGCAGATACGCAGTATTTT; CDR3 protein: CASSTGTVADTQYF
V gene: TRBV6-5; D gene: .; clone size: .; J gene: TRBJ1-6; CDR3 DNA: TGTGCCAGCAGTTACCAGGGAGGTATATCACCCCTCCACTTT; CDR3 protein: CASSYQGGISPLHF
V gene: TRBV7-3; D gene: .; clone size: .; J gene: TRBJ2-2; CDR3 DNA: TGTGCCAGCAGCTTAATGGCGGGACCGACCGGGGAGCTGTTTTTT; CDR3 protein: CASSLMAGPTGELFF
V gene: TRBV30; D gene: .; clone size: .; J gene: TRBJ1-2; CDR3 DNA: TGTGCCTGGAGCCTAGACGGGGACTATGGCTACACCTTC; CDR3 protein: CAWSLDGDYGYTF
V gene: TRBV30; D gene: TRBD1; clone size: .; J gene: TRBJ1-2; CDR3 DNA: TGTGCCTGGAGTAACCCGGACAGGGGTCTATATGGCTACACCTTC; CDR3 protein: CAWSNPDRGLYGYTF
V gene: TRBV19; D gene: TRBD1; clone size: .; J gene: TRBJ1-3; CDR3 DNA: TGTGCCAGTAGACAGGGGAATGGTGGAAACACCATATATTTT; CDR3 protein: CASRQGNGGNTIYF
V gene: TRBV6-6; D gene: TRBD1; clone size: .; J gene: TRBJ2-7; CDR3 DNA: TGTGCCAGCAGTCGTGACAGGGCCCTTTCCTACGAGCAGTACTTC; CDR3 protein: CASSRDRALSYEQYF
V gene: TRBV4-1; D gene: .; clone size: .; J gene: TRBJ2-2; CDR3 DNA: TGCGCCAGCAGCCAAGAGTCGCGGAGGGCCGGGGAGCTGTTTTTT; CDR3 protein: CASSQESRRAGELFF
V gene: TRBV6-6; D gene: .; clone size: .; J gene: TRBJ1-1; CDR3 DNA: TGTGCCAGCAGTCCAGGGTCGGCCACTGAAGCTTTCTTT; CDR3 protein: CASSPGSATEAFF
V gene: TRBV7-9; D gene: .; clone size: .; J gene: TRBJ1-2; CDR3 DNA: TGTGCCAGCAGCTTCGGGGGAAATGGCTACACCTTC; CDR3 protein: CASSFGGNGYTF
V gene: TRBV29-1; D gene: .; clone size: .; J gene: TRBJ1-2; CDR3 DNA: TGCAGCGTTGGGGGGGGTGGCTACACCTTC; CDR3 protein: CSVGGGGYTF
V gene: TRBV28; D gene: TRBD2; clone size: .; J gene: TRBJ2-7; CDR3 DNA: TGTGCCTGGTCGGGTAGCGGGAGGGGCTCCTACGAGCAGTACTTC; CDR3 protein: CAWSGSGRGSYEQYF
V gene: TRBV5-1; D gene: .; clone size: .; J gene: TRBJ2-3; CDR3 DNA: TGCGCCAGCAGCTCCGAGGGGGGGCTTAGCACAGATACGCAGTATTTT; CDR3 protein: CASSSEGGLSTDTQYF
V gene: TRBV30; D gene: TRBD2; clone size: .; J gene: TRBJ2-1; CDR3 DNA: TGTGCCCCAAAAGGTGGCGGGGGGTCGCGCCTCCTCGACAACTCCTACAATGAGCAGTTCTTC; CDR3 protein: CAPKGGGGSRLLDNSYNEQFF
V gene: TRBV30; D gene: .; clone size: .; J gene: TRBJ1-2; CDR3 DNA: TGTGCCTGGCACAAGGGGCCCCTTCGAAACACCTTC; CDR3 protein: CAWHKGPLRNTF
V gene: TRBV2; D gene: .; clone size: .; J gene: TRBJ2-3; CDR3 DNA: TGTGCCAGCAGTGGTAGTATGGCAGATACGCAGTATTTT; CDR3 protein: CASSGSMADTQYF
V gene: TRBV19; D gene: .; clone size: .; J gene: TRBJ1-4; CDR3 DNA: TGTGCCAGTAGGGCCCCGAGGGTCGTTGATGAAAAACTGTTTTTT; CDR3 protein: CASRAPRVVDEKLFF
V gene: TRBV6-5; D gene: .; clone size: .; J gene: TRBJ1-1; CDR3 DNA: TGTGCCAGCTCGAAGAACACTGAAGCTTTCTTT; CDR3 protein: CASSKNTEAFF
V gene: TRBV6-1; D gene: .; clone size: .; J gene: TRBJ1-2; CDR3 DNA: TGTGCCAGCAGTGAGGTTTCGGGGGGAGCCTATGGCTACACCTTC; CDR3 protein: CASSEVSGGAYGYTF
V gene: TRBV21-1; D gene: .; clone size: .; J gene: TRBJ1-2; CDR3 DNA: TGTGCCAGCAGCAATAGGTTCAGGGGACCGTTTAGCTATGGCTACACCTTC; CDR3 protein: CASSNRFRGPFSYGYTF
V gene: TRBV5-6; D gene: .; clone size: .; J gene: TRBJ2-7; CDR3 DNA: TGTGCCAGCAGCCCGGGGACCACCTACGAGCAGTACTTC; CDR3 protein: CASSPGTTYEQYF
V gene: TRBV7-2; D gene: .; clone size: .; J gene: TRBJ2-1; CDR3 DNA: TGTGCCAGCAGCTTAGGGGGGGGCTCGGCGGTCGATGAGCAGTTCTTC; CDR3 protein: CASSLGGGSAVDEQFF
V gene: TRBV6-5; D gene: TRBD1; clone size: .; J gene: TRBJ2-7; CDR3 DNA: TGTGCCAGCAGATCCGGACAGGGCCCACTGGGGCAGTACTTC; CDR3 protein: CASRSGQGPLGQYF
V gene: TRBV10-3; D gene: .; clone size: .; J gene: TRBJ1-2; CDR3 DNA: TGTGCCATCAGTGTGACACAAAACTATGGCTACACCTTC; CDR3 protein: CAISVTQNYGYTF
V gene: TRBV6-1; D gene: .; clone size: .; J gene: TRBJ1-2; CDR3 DNA: TGTGCCAACAATTCGGGACGCCGGGTCGATGGCTACACCTTC; CDR3 protein: CANNSGRRVDGYTF
V gene: TRBV18; D gene: .; clone size: .; J gene: TRBJ1-4; CDR3 DNA: TGTGCCAGCTCACCAACAGGGCTCAATGAAAAACTGTTTTTT; CDR3 protein: CASSPTGLNEKLFF
V gene: TRBV5-4; D gene: TRBD1; clone size: .; J gene: TRBJ1-6; CDR3 DNA: TGTGCCAGCAGCTTGGCCTCATGGACAGGCTCCTATAATTCACCCCTCCACTTT; CDR3 protein: CASSLASWTGSYNSPLHF
V gene: TRBV5-4; D gene: .; clone size: few; J gene: TRBJ1-1; CDR3 DNA: TGTGCCAGCAGCGGCTACAGGGTGAAAAGCACTGAAGCTTTCTTT; CDR3 protein: CASSGYRVKSTEAFF
V gene: TRBV7-9; D gene: .; clone size: .; J gene: TRBJ2-2; CDR3 DNA: TGTGCCAGCAGCTTAGAGGCTAGCCAGATTCACGGGGAGCTGTTTTTT; CDR3 protein: CASSLEASQIHGELFF
V gene: TRBV29-1; D gene: .; clone size: .; J gene: TRBJ2-1; CDR3 DNA: TGCAGCGGTGAGGGGGACAAGCAGTTCTTC; CDR3 protein: CSGEGDKQFF
V gene: TRBV4-1; D gene: TRBD2; clone size: .; J gene: TRBJ2-3; CDR3 DNA: TGCGCCAGCAGCCAATACAGACTAGCGGGAGGCCCAGATACGCAGTATTTT; CDR3 protein: CASSQYRLAGGPDTQYF
V gene: TRBV7-2; D gene: TRBD1; clone size: .; J gene: TRBJ2-5; CDR3 DNA: TGTGCCAGCAGCAAATTACAGGGGGCGCGGGAGACCCAGTACTTC; CDR3 protein: CASSKLQGARETQYF
V gene: TRBV7-8; D gene: .; clone size: few; J gene: TRBJ1-5; CDR3 DNA: TGTGCCAGCAGCTTGGAGGTGTGGGAATTAGGGAATCAGCCCCAGCATTTT; CDR3 protein: CASSLEVWELGNQPQHF
V gene: TRBV5-1; D gene: TRBD1; clone size: once; J gene: TRBJ1-1; CDR3 DNA: TGCGCCAGCAGCCAGACCCTGGGACAGGGCTCTACTGAAGCTTTCTTT; CDR3 protein: CASSQTLGQGSTEAFF
V gene: TRBV10-3; D gene: .; clone size: .; J gene: TRBJ2-2; CDR3 DNA: TGTGCCATCAGTCTGCGGGGGCCGAACACCGGGGAGCTGTTTTTT; CDR3 protein: CAISLRGPNTGELFF
V gene: TRBV2; D gene: TRBD2; clone size: .; J gene: TRBJ2-3; CDR3 DNA: TGTGCCAGTAGCGGGGAGAGCACAGATACGCAGTATTTT; CDR3 protein: CASSGESTDTQYF
V gene: TRBV11-3; D gene: TRBD1; clone size: .; J gene: TRBJ2-1; CDR3 DNA: TGTGCCAGCAGCCGGGGACAGGGGGCCTACAATGAGCAGTTCTTC; CDR3 protein: CASSRGQGAYNEQFF
V gene: TRBV5-1; D gene: .; clone size: .; J gene: TRBJ2-5; CDR3 DNA: TGCGCCAGCAGCCCCTCGGGGAGGCACCAAGAGACCCAGTACTTC; CDR3 protein: CASSPSGRHQETQYF
V gene: TRBV5-6; D gene: .; clone size: .; J gene: TRBJ1-5; CDR3 DNA: TGTGCCAGCAGCTTGAGCCGAAACAATCAGCCCCAGCATTTT; CDR3 protein: CASSLSRNNQPQHF
V gene: TRBV28; D gene: TRBD1; clone size: .; J gene: TRBJ1-6; CDR3 DNA: TGTGCCAGCAGCCCTGGGACAGCCAATAATTCACCCCTCCACTTT; CDR3 protein: CASSPGTANNSPLHF
V gene: TRBV10-2; D gene: .; clone size: .; J gene: TRBJ1-2; CDR3 DNA: TGCGCCAGCAGTGAGGTACAGACGACCTATGGCTACACCTTC; CDR3 protein: CASSEVQTTYGYTF
V gene: TRBV30; D gene: TRBD2; clone size: .; J gene: TRBJ2-2; CDR3 DNA: TGTGCCTGGACCCCGGGACTAGCGGGGGGGCCCGGGGAGCTGTTTTTT; CDR3 protein: CAWTPGLAGGPGELFF
V gene: TRBV28; D gene: .; clone size: .; J gene: TRBJ2-4; CDR3 DNA: TGTGCCAGCAGTCTTGGGGCTTTAAACATTCAGTACTTC; CDR3 protein: CASSLGALNIQYF
V gene: TRBV18; D gene: .; clone size: .; J gene: TRBJ2-1; CDR3 DNA: TGTGCCAGCTCAAAGACTGCGGGTGAGCAGTTCTTC; CDR3 protein: CASSKTAGEQFF
V gene: TRBV2; D gene: .; clone size: .; J gene: TRBJ1-5; CDR3 DNA: TGTGCCAGCAACGAGGCCAGGGGAGGACAGCCCCAGCATTTT; CDR3 protein: CASNEARGGQPQHF
V gene: TRBV7-9; D gene: .; clone size: .; J gene: TRBJ2-7; CDR3 DNA: TGTGCCAGCAGCTTAGAACAGGGCCGGGACGAGCAGTACTTC; CDR3 protein: CASSLEQGRDEQYF
V gene: TRBV6-1; D gene: .; clone size: .; J gene: TRBJ1-4; CDR3 DNA: TGTGCCAGCAGTGAAGCTTGGCACCTTACTAATGAAAAACTGTTTTTT; CDR3 protein: CASSEAWHLTNEKLFF
V gene: TRBV29-1; D gene: TRBD2; clone size: .; J gene: TRBJ2-2; CDR3 DNA: TGCAGCGTCCTAGCGGGGGGGCTGACCGGGGAGCTGTTTTTT; CDR3 protein: CSVLAGGLTGELFF
V gene: TRBV18; D gene: TRBD1; clone size: .; J gene: TRBJ2-5; CDR3 DNA: TGTGCCAGCTCACCTCGGACAGGTCAAGAGACCCAGTACTTC; CDR3 protein: CASSPRTGQETQYF
V gene: TRBV12-5; D gene: .; clone size: .; J gene: TRBJ1-5; CDR3 DNA: TGTGCTAGTGGTCCAGGGACGGGGAATCAGCCCCAGCATTTT; CDR3 protein: CASGPGTGNQPQHF